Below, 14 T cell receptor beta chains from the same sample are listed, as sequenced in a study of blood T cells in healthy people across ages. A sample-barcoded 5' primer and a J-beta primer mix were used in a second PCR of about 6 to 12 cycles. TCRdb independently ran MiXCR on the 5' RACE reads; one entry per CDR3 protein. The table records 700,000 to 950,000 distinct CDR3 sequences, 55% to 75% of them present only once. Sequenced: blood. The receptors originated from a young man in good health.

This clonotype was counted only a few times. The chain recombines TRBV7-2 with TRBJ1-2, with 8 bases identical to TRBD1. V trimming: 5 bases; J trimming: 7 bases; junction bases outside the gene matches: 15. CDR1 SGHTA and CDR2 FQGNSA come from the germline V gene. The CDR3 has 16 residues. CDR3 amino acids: CASSTNPPTGVVGYTF. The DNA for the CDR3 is TGTGCCAGCAGCACCAACCCACCGACAGGGGTGGTTGGCTACACCTTC.

The CDR3 nucleotides read TGTGCCACCAGCAGAGAGTTATCGCGTGGCCAAGAGACCCAGTACTTC. Encoded protein: CATSRELSRGQETQYF. V gene TRBV15 combines with J gene TRBJ2-5; D is undetermined. V shed 0 bases and J shed 1 base, with 12 bases lying between them. Germline V gene lookup returns CDR1 LNHNV and CDR2 YYDKDF (reference sequence). The CDR3 sequence is 16 residues long.

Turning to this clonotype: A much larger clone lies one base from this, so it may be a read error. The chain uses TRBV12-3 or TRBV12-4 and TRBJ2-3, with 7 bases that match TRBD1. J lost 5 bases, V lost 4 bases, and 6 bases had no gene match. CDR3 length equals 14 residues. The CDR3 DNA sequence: TGTGCCAGCAGTTGCAGGGGGAGCGGAGATACGCAGTATTTT. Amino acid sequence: CASSCRGSGDTQYF.

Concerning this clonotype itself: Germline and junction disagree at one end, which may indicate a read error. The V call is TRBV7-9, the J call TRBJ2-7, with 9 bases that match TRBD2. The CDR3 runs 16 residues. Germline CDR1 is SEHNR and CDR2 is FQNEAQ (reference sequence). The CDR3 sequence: CASSYHSGLASYEQYF. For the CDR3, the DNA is TGTGCCAGCAGCTACCACTCGGGACTAGCATCCTACGAGCAGTACTTT.

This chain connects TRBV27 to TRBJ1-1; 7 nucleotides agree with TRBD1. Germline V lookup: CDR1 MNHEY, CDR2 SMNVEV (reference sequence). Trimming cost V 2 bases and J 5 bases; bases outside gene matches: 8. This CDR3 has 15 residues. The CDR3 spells CASSLIVRGRTEAFF. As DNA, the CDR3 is TGTGCCAGCAGTTTAATTGTCAGGGGGAGAACTGAAGCTTTCTTT.

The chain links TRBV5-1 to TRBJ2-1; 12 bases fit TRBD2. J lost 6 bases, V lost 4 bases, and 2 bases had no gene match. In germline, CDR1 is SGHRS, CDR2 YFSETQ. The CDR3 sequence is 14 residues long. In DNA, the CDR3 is TGCGCCAGCAGCCGGACTAGCGGGATCAATGAGCAGTTCTTC. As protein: CASSRTSGINEQFF.

This CDR3 reads CASSFAGKGGPYNEQFF. Written as DNA, the CDR3 is TGCGCCAGCAGCTTCGCCGGAAAGGGGGGACCCTACAATGAGCAGTTCTTC. The gene calls are TRBV5-1 and TRBJ2-1; TRBD1 or TRBD2 may be the D gene (6 bases each). Trimming removed 2 bases from V and 2 bases from J, with 17 bases in between. Per germline, CDR1 SGHRS and CDR2 YFSETQ. The CDR3 spans 17 residues.

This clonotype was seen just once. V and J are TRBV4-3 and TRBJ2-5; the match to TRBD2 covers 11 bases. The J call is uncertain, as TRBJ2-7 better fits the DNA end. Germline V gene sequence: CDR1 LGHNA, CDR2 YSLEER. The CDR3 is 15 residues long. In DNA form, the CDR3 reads TGCGCCAGCAGCCAAGGAGGGACTAGCGGCTGCGAGCAGTACTTC. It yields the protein CASSQGGTSGCEQYF.

For the CDR3, the DNA is TGTGCCAGCAGTTCCAACAGGGGGCATGAGCAGTACTTC. Translating it yields CASSSNRGHEQYF. This chain uses TRBV6-2 or TRBV6-3 with TRBJ2-7; TRBD1 matches at 9 bases. Trimming at V came to 4 bases and at J to 7 bases, leaving 5 bases not matched to a gene. This CDR3 has 13 amino acids. Germline loops: CDR1 MNHEY, CDR2 SVGEGT.

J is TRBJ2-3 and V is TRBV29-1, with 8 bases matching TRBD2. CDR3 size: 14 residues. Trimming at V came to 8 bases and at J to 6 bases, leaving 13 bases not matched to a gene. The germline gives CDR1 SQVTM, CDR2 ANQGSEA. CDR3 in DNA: TGCAGCCTCCTGCGGGCGGGGGGTGGTGATACGCAGTATTTT. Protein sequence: CSLLRAGGGDTQYF.

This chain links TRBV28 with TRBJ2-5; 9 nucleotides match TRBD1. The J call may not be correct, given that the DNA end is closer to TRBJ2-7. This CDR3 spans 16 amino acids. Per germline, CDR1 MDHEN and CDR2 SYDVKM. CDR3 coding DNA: TGTGCCAGCAGTTTATATCAGGGACAGGGCGGCCACGAGCAGTACTTC. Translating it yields CASSLYQGQGGHEQYF.

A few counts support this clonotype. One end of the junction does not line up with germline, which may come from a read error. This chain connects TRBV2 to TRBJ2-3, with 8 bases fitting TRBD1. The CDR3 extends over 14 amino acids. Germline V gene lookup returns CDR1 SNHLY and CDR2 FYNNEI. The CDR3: CASSDQGARDTQYF. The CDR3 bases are TGTGCCAGTAGTGATCAGGGGGCGAGAGATACGCAGTATTTT.

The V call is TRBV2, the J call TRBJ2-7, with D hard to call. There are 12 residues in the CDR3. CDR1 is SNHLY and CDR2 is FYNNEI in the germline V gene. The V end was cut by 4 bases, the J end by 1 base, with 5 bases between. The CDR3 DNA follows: TGTGCCAGCAGTGCCCTATCCTACGAGCAGTACTTC. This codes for CASSALSYEQYF.

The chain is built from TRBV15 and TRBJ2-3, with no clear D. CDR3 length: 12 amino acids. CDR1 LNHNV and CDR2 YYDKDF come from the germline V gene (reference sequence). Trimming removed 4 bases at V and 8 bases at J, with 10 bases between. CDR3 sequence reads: CATSNHKGTQYF. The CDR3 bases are TGTGCCACCAGCAATCATAAGGGTACGCAGTATTTT.